This entry lists 6 T cell receptor beta chains sequenced from one sample in a study of technical replicates of blood from several donors. Only in-frame clones appear in the TCRdb table, and some are missing; sequencing was by immunoSEQ multiplex PCR. The repertoire consists of 56,000 or so clones, with about 93% occurring once and the leading ten covering around 4.4%. Sample: PBMCs. These receptors were obtained from a human donor in good health. Some clones in this sample may be carry-over from other donors' samples.

This chain connects TRBV4-3 to TRBJ2-3, with 7 bases identical to TRBD2. Germline-derived CDR1 and CDR2 are LGHNA and YSLEER. Trimming took 1 base from V and 8 from J; bases not matched to a gene: 6. The CDR3 extends over 14 amino acids. CDR3 sequence reads: CASSQGGTKSTQYF. The CDR3 nucleotides read TGCGCCAGCAGCCAAGGAGGGACTAAGAGTACGCAGTATTTT.

A single count supports this clone. The rearrangement joins TRBV5-1 to TRBJ1-2, with 7 bases that match TRBD1. With 3 bases clipped from V and 4 bases from J, the junction kept 9 bases outside the gene matches. Germline V CDR1 and CDR2: SGHRS, YFSETQ. The CDR3 length is 15 residues. Here the CDR3 DNA reads TGCGCCAGCAGCTCAAGCCGACAGGGTGGCTATGGCTACACCTTC. This translates into CASSSSRQGGYGYTF.

The rearrangement links TRBV4-2 to TRBJ2-5; 12 bases fit TRBD2. The CDR3 length is 17 residues. The germline CDR1 and CDR2 sequences are LGHNA and YNFKEQ. The trim removed 1 base at V and 7 bases at J, leaving 10 bases unmatched. CDR3 in amino acids: CASSQGTPSGGAGTQYF. CDR3 DNA: TGTGCCAGCAGCCAAGGTACCCCTAGCGGGGGGGCAGGGACCCAGTACTTC.

The V call is TRBV5-6, the J call TRBJ2-7, with a possible D match to TRBD2 (5 bases). V was trimmed by 2 bases and J by 1 base, leaving 7 bases between them. The CDR3 is made up of 13 amino acids. The V gene's germline CDR1 is SGHDT and CDR2 YYEEEE. In DNA form, the CDR3 reads TGTGCCAGCAGCTTCGGGGTATCCTACGAGCAGTACTTC. This sequence encodes CASSFGVSYEQYF.

This clone was seen just once. The rearrangement uses TRBV7-6 and TRBJ2-5, with 7 bases identical to TRBD2. V shed 5 bases and J 4 bases; nucleotides not matched to a gene: 4. Germline lookup yields CDR1 SGHVS and CDR2 FNYEAQ. The CDR3 loop spans 13 amino acids. The CDR3 DNA sequence: TGTGCCAGCAGCGCGGGAGTCCGAGAGACCCAGTACTTC. It translates to CASSAGVRETQYF.

This rearrangement joins TRBV6-4 to TRBJ1-1; TRBD1 is a possible D gene (6 bases). The V gene lost 5 bases and the J gene lost 7 bases, with 8 bases spanning the gap. The CDR3 has 11 amino acids. The germline CDR1 and CDR2 sequences are MRHNA and SNTAGT. The CDR3 loop reads CASSWGREAFF. As DNA, the CDR3 is TGTGCCAGCAGTTGGGGGCGTGAAGCTTTCTTT.